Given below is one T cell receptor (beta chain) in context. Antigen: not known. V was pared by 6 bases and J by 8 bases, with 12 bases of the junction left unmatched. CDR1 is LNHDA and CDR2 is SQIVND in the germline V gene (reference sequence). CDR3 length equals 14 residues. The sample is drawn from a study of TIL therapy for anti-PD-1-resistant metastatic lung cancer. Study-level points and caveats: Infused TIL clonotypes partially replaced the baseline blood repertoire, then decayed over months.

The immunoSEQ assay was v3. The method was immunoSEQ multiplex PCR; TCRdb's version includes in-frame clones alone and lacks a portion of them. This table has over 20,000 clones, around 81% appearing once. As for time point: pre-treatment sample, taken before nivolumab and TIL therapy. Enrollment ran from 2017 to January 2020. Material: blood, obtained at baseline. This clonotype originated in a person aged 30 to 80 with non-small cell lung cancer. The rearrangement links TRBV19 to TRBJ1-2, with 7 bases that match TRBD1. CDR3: CASSHGGTDKGYTF. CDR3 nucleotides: TGTGCCAGTAGCCACGGAGGGACAGATAAGGGCTACACCTTC.